Listed below are T cell receptor beta chains from one sample, sequenced in a study of T cell changes during pregnancy in multiple sclerosis. Sequencing used immunoSEQ multiplex PCR; TCRdb keeps in-frame clones, though not all of them. The repertoire holds about 77,000 clones, with over 75% as singletons. Material: peripheral blood, obtained before pregnancy. The source is a female donor with multiple sclerosis, enrolled in a pregnancy study. Each CDR3 is given with its conserved first and last residue. D genes are given only for firm matches. Expanded clones get a size class; other rows say once, few or many, or leave the size out.

j_call: TRBJ2-6; clone_size: few; d_call: NA; v_call: TRBV4-3; cdr3_nt: TGCGCCAGCAGCCAAGACGGCACTACCTCTGGGGCCAACGTCCTGACTTTC; cdr3_aa: CASSQDGTTSGANVLTF
j_call: TRBJ1-2; clone_size: once; d_call: NA; v_call: TRBV2; cdr3_nt: TGTGCCAGCAGTGAAGCGCTCAAGGGGGTAGGCTATGGCTACACCTTC; cdr3_aa: CASSEALKGVGYGYTF
j_call: TRBJ2-3; clone_size: NA; d_call: NA; v_call: TRBV5-6; cdr3_nt: TGTGCCAGCAGCTTGCGGCTAGTCGCAGATACGCAGTATTTT; cdr3_aa: CASSLRLVADTQYF
j_call: TRBJ1-2; clone_size: NA; d_call: TRBD1; v_call: TRBV6-6; cdr3_nt: TGTGCCAGCAGCACTATTAGGGACAGGGGGCTGGGGGGCTACACCTTC; cdr3_aa: CASSTIRDRGLGGYTF
j_call: TRBJ1-3; clone_size: NA; d_call: TRBD1; v_call: TRBV5-4; cdr3_nt: TGTGCCAGCAGCTCAGTACAGGGGGCTGGAAACACCATATATTTT; cdr3_aa: CASSSVQGAGNTIYF
j_call: TRBJ2-4; clone_size: NA; d_call: NA; v_call: TRBV11-2; cdr3_nt: TGTGCCAGCAGTTTCTCAGGAACCAAAAACATTCAGTACTTC; cdr3_aa: CASSFSGTKNIQYF
j_call: TRBJ1-6; clone_size: few; d_call: NA; v_call: TRBV2; cdr3_nt: TGTGCCAGCAGGCTTTCCGGGAGGACACCCCTCCACTTT; cdr3_aa: CASRLSGRTPLHF
j_call: TRBJ2-7; clone_size: NA; d_call: TRBD1; v_call: TRBV5-6; cdr3_nt: TGTGCCAGCAGCCCGACAGGGAACGAGCAGTACTTC; cdr3_aa: CASSPTGNEQYF
j_call: TRBJ1-2; clone_size: few; d_call: TRBD1; v_call: TRBV6-1; cdr3_nt: TGTGCCAGTACGGGACAGGGGAAGTATGGCTACACCTTC; cdr3_aa: CASTGQGKYGYTF
j_call: TRBJ1-2; clone_size: NA; d_call: NA; v_call: TRBV2; cdr3_nt: TGTGCCAGCAGTCCCGGGAACCCATATGGCTACACCTTC; cdr3_aa: CASSPGNPYGYTF
j_call: TRBJ2-2; clone_size: NA; d_call: NA; v_call: TRBV7-6; cdr3_nt: TGTGCCAGCAGCTCCTACAGGGAAAGATGGCCCGGGGAGCTGTTTTTT; cdr3_aa: CASSSYRERWPGELFF
j_call: TRBJ1-6; clone_size: NA; d_call: NA; v_call: TRBV19; cdr3_nt: TGTGCCAGTAGGACAGATAATTCACCCCTCCACTTT; cdr3_aa: CASRTDNSPLHF
j_call: TRBJ2-3; clone_size: NA; d_call: TRBD2; v_call: TRBV5-1; cdr3_nt: TGCGCCAGCAGCCTCGCCGGGACTAGCGTGTCAGATACGCAGTATTTT; cdr3_aa: CASSLAGTSVSDTQYF
j_call: TRBJ2-5; clone_size: NA; d_call: NA; v_call: TRBV9; cdr3_nt: TGTGCCAGCAGCGCCGACACAAGGGAGACCCAGTACTTC; cdr3_aa: CASSADTRETQYF
j_call: TRBJ1-4; clone_size: NA; d_call: NA; v_call: TRBV9; cdr3_nt: TGTGCCAGCGGCTGGGCAGTCAATAATGAAAAACTGTTTTTT; cdr3_aa: CASGWAVNNEKLFF
j_call: TRBJ1-6; clone_size: NA; d_call: NA; v_call: TRBV5-1; cdr3_nt: TGCGCCAGCAGCTTAACGGGGGTTTCACCCCTCCACTTT; cdr3_aa: CASSLTGVSPLHF
j_call: TRBJ1-2; clone_size: NA; d_call: TRBD1; v_call: TRBV28; cdr3_nt: TGTGCCAGCAGACAACCGGGACAGGGCAACTATGGCTACACCTTC; cdr3_aa: CASRQPGQGNYGYTF
j_call: TRBJ2-1; clone_size: NA; d_call: NA; v_call: TRBV19; cdr3_nt: TGTGCCAGTAGTATAGGACAGGACTACAATGAGCAGTTCTTC; cdr3_aa: CASSIGQDYNEQFF
j_call: TRBJ2-7; clone_size: NA; d_call: NA; v_call: TRBV5-6; cdr3_nt: TGTGCCAGCAGCTTGAACAGGGACAAGCAGTACTTC; cdr3_aa: CASSLNRDKQYF
j_call: TRBJ1-2; clone_size: NA; d_call: TRBD1; v_call: TRBV7-9; cdr3_nt: TGTGCCAGCAGCGCAACGCTAAGGGACAGGGGGTATGGCTACACCTTC; cdr3_aa: CASSATLRDRGYGYTF
j_call: TRBJ2-4; clone_size: NA; d_call: NA; v_call: TRBV18; cdr3_nt: TGTGCCAGCTCACCACCAAGCCTAAACATTCAGTACTTC; cdr3_aa: CASSPPSLNIQYF
j_call: TRBJ2-7; clone_size: NA; d_call: TRBD1; v_call: TRBV6-1; cdr3_nt: TGTGCCAGCCAGGGGGCGAACTTCCCGTACGAGCAGTACTTC; cdr3_aa: CASQGANFPYEQYF
j_call: TRBJ1-3; clone_size: NA; d_call: TRBD1; v_call: TRBV29-1; cdr3_nt: TGCAGCGTTTTGACAGGGGTGGTAGACACCATATATTTT; cdr3_aa: CSVLTGVVDTIYF